The sequence of this T cell receptor beta chain was determined in a study of shared clonotypes between healthy human individuals. The material for each subset, its genomic DNA, was split evenly across several immunoSEQ plates. Only in-frame clones appear in the TCRdb table, and some are missing; sequencing was by immunoSEQ multiplex PCR. The sample lists around 120,000 clones, around 64% seen once, with around 26% in the top ten. Study results and limitations: Naive subsets, compared against memory subsets, generally had larger estimated richness values.

V shed 4 bases and J shed 7 bases, with 13 bases lying between them. Per germline, CDR1 MGHDK and CDR2 SYGVNS. CDR3 size: 14 residues. In regard to this clone: Its antigen is not identified.

Material for sequencing was memory CD8+ T cells sorted from blood. The subset was: CD45RO+ cells pooled with CCR7-negative TemRA cells. The rearrangement joins TRBV25-1 to TRBJ1-4, with D tentatively TRBD1 (5 bases). The origin of this receptor is a woman aged 25 to 39 in good health. The CDR3 DNA sequence: TGTGCCAGCAGTGGTTCAGGGAACATTGAAAAACTGTTTTTT. It yields the protein CASSGSGNIEKLFF.